The subject of this entry is one T cell receptor (beta chain). The data were taken from a study of blood T cell repertoires in COVID-19. On the study more broadly: Sample material is recorded as cDNA or gDNA derived from T cells, B-cell-depleted T cells, or PBMCs.

The V and J ends lost 5 bases and 5 bases, in that order; junction bases with no gene match: 5. CDR1 and CDR2 from the germline V gene are MNHEY and SVGAGI. The CDR3 totals 14 residues. Only in-frame clones appear in the TCRdb table, and some are missing; sequencing was by immunoSEQ multiplex PCR. The table records some 150,000 clones, roughly 79% of them present only once. Sequencing was performed on peripheral blood. This receptor was identified in a man aged 50 to 59 with active or convalescent COVID-19. This chain links TRBV6-5 with TRBJ1-2, with 10 bases aligning to TRBD1. The CDR3 DNA is TGTGCCAGCAGTCCGGGACAGGGGAGGTATGGCTACACCTTC. This sequence encodes CASSPGQGRYGYTF.